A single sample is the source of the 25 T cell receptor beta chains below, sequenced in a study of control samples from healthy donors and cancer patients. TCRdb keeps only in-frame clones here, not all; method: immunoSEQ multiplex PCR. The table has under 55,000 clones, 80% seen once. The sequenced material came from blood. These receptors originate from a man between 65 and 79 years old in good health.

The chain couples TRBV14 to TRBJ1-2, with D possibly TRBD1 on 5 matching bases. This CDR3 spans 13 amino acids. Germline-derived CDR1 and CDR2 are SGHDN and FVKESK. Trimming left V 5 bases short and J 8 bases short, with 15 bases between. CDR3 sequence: CASSRALGTGYTF. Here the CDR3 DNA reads TGTGCCAGCAGCAGGGCGCTTGGGACCGGCTACACCTTC.

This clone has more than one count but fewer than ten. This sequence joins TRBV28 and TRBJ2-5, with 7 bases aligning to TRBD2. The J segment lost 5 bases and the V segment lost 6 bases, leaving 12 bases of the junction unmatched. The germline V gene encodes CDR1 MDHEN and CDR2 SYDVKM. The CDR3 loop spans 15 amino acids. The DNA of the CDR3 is TGTGCCAGCAGCCCCCAGGGAGCCGGGGGGGAGACCCAGTACTTC. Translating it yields CASSPQGAGGETQYF. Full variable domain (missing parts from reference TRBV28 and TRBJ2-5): DVKVTQSSRYLVKRTGEKVFLECVQDMDHENMFWYRQDPGLGLRLIYFSYDVKMKEKGDIPEGYSVSREKKERFSLILESASTNQTSMYLCASSPQGAGGETQYFGPGTRLLVL.

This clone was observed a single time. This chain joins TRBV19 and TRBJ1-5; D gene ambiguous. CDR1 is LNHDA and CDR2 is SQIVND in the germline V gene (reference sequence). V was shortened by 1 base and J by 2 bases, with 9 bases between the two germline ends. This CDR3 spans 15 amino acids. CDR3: CASSIGGWGNQPQHF. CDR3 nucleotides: TGTGCCAGTAGTATAGGTGGGTGGGGCAATCAGCCCCAGCATTTT.

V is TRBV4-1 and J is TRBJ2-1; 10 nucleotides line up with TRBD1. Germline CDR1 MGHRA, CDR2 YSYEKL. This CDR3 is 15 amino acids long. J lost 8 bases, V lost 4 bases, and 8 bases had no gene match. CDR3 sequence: CASSRRDRGGDEQFF. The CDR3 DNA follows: TGCGCCAGCAGCCGCCGGGACAGGGGTGGGGATGAGCAGTTCTTC.

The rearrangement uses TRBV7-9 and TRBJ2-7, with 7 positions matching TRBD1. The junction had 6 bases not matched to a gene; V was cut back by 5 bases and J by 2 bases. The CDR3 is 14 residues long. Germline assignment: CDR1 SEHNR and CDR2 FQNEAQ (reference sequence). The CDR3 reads CASSPHGTAYEQYF. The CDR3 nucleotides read TGTGCCAGCAGCCCCCACGGGACAGCCTACGAGCAGTACTTC. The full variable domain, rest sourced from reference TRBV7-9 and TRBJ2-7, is DTGVSQNPRHKITKRGQNVTFRCDPISEHNRLYWYRQTLGQGPEFLTYFQNEAQLEKSRLLSDRFSAERPKGSFSTLEIQRTEQGDSAMYLCASSPHGTAYEQYFGPGTRLTVT.

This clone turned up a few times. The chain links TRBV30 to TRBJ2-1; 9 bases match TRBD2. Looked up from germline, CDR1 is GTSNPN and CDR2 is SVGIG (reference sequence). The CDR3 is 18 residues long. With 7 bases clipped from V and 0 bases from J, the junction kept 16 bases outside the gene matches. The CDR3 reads CAFHRLAGMGVSYNEQFF. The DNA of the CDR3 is TGTGCCTTCCACCGGCTAGCGGGAATGGGGGTCTCCTACAATGAGCAGTTCTTC.

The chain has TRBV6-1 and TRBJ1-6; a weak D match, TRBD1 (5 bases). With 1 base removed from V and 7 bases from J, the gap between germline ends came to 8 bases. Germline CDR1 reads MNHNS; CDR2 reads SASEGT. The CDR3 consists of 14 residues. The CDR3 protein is CASSEGGENSPLHF. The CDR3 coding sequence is TGTGCCAGCAGTGAAGGAGGGGAGAATTCACCCCTCCACTTT.

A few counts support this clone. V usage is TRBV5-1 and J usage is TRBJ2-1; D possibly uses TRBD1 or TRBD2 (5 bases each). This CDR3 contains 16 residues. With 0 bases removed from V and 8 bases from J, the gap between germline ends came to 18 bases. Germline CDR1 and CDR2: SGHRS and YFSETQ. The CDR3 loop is CASSLGGTAVIYEQFF. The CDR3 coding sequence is TGCGCCAGCAGCTTGGGGGGGACCGCCGTTATCTATGAGCAGTTCTTC.

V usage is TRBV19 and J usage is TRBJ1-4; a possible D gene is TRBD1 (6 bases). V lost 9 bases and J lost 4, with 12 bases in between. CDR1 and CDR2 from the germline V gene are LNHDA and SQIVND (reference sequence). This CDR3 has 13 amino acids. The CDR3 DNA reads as TGTGCCAGCCTGGACAGAAATAATGAAAAACTGTTTTTT. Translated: CASLDRNNEKLFF.

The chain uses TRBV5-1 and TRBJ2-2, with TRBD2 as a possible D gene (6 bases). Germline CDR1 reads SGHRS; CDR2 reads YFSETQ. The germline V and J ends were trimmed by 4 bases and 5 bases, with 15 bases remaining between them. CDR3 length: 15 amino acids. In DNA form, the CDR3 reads TGCGCCAGCAGCCCCGGGACTGGGGGGACCGGGGAGCTGTTTTTT. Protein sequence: CASSPGTGGTGELFF.

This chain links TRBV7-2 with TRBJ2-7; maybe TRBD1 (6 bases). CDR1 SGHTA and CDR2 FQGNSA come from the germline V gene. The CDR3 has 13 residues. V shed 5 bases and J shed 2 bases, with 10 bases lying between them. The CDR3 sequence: CASSRTVAYEQYF. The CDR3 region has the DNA TGTGCCAGCAGCCGGACAGTCGCCTACGAGCAGTACTTC.

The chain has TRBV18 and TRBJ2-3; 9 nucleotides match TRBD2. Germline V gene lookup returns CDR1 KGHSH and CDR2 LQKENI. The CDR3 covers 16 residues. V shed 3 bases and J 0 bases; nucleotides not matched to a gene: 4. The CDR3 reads CASSPRLAASTDTQYF. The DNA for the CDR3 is TGTGCCAGCTCACCTCGACTAGCGGCTAGCACAGATACGCAGTATTTT.

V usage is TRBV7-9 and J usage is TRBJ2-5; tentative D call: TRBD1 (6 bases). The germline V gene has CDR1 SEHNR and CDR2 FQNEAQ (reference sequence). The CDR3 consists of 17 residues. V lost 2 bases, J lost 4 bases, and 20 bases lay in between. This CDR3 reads CASSLFSGAGERETQYF. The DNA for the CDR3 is TGTGCCAGCAGCTTATTCAGTGGGGCAGGGGAACGAGAGACCCAGTACTTC. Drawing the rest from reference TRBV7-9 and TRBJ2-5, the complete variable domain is DTGVSQNPRHKITKRGQNVTFRCDPISEHNRLYWYRQTLGQGPEFLTYFQNEAQLEKSRLLSDRFSAERPKGSFSTLEIQRTEQGDSAMYLCASSLFSGAGERETQYFGPGTRLLVL.

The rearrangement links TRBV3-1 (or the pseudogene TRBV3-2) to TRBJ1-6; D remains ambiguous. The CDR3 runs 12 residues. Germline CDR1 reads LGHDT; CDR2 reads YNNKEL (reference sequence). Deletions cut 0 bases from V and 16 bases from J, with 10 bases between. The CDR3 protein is CASSQEGRELHF. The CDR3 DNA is TGTGCCAGCAGCCAAGAAGGGCGGGAACTCCACTTT.

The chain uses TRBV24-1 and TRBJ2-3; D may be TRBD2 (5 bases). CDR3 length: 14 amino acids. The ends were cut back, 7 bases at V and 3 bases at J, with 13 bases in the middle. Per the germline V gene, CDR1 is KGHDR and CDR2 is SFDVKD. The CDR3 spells CATSEGLRTDTQYF. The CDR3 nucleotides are TGTGCCACCAGCGAGGGCTTGAGGACAGATACGCAGTATTTT.

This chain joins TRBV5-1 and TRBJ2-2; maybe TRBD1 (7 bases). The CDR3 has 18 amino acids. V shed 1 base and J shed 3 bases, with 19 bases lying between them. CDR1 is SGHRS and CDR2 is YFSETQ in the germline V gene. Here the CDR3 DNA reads TGCGCCAGCAGCTTGACAGGGGCACGGGGAGGAGACACCGGGGAGCTGTTTTTT. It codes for CASSLTGARGGDTGELFF.

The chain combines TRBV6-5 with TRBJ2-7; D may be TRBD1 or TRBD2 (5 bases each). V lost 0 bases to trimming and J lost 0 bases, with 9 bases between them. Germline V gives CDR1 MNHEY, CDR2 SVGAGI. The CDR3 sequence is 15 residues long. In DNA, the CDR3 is TGTGCCAGCAGTTACTCGGGACGATACTCCTACGAGCAGTACTTC. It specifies CASSYSGRYSYEQYF.

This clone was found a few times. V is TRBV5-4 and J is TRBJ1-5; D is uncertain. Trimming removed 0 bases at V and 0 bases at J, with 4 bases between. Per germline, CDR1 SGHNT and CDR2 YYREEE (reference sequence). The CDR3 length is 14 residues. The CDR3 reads CASSLGGSNQPQHF. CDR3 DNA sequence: TGTGCCAGCAGCTTGGGCGGTAGCAATCAGCCCCAGCATTTT.

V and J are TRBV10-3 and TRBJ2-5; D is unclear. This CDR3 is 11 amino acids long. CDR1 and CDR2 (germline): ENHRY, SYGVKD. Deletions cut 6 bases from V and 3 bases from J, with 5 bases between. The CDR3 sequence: CAIRSEETQYF. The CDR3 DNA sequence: TGTGCCATCAGATCAGAAGAGACCCAGTACTTC.

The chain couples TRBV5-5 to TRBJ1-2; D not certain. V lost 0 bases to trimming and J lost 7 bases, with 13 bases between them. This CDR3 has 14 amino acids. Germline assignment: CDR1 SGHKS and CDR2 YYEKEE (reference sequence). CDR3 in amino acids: CASSLGAGIGGYTF. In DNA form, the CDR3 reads TGTGCCAGCAGCTTGGGTGCGGGGATAGGTGGCTACACCTTC.

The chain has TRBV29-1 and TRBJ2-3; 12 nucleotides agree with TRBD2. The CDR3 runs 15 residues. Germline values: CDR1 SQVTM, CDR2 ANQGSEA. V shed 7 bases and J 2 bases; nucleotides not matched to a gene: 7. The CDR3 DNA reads TGCAGCGACGTACTAGCGGGGGGCTCCACAGATACGCAGTATTTT. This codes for CSDVLAGGSTDTQYF.

The CDR3 sequence is CASSLSIITDTQYF. The CDR3 region has the DNA TGTGCCAGCAGCCTGTCGATTATCACAGATACGCAGTATTTT. The chain links TRBV11-3 to TRBJ2-3; D remains unclear. There are 14 residues in the CDR3. With 5 bases removed from V and 2 bases from J, the gap between germline ends came to 11 bases. CDR1 SGHNT and CDR2 YENEEA come from the germline V gene.

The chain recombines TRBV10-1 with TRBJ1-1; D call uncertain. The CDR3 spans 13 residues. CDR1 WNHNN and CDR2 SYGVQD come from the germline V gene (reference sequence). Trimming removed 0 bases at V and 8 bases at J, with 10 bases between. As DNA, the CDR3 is TGCGCCAGCAGTGAGTCCGTCGACTCAGAAGCTTTCTTT. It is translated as CASSESVDSEAFF.

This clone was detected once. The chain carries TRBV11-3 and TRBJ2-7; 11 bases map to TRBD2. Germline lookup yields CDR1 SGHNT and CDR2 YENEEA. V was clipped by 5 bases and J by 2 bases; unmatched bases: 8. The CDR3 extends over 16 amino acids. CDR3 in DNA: TGTGCCAGCAGCCGGAGACCGGGACTAGCGGCCTACGAGCAGTACTTC. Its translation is CASSRRPGLAAYEQYF.

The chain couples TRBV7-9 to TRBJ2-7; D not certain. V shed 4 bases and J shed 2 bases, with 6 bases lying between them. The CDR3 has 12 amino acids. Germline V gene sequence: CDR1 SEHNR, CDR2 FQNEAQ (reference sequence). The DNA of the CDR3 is TGTGCCAGCAGCTGGTCCACCTACGAGCAGTACTTC. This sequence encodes CASSWSTYEQYF. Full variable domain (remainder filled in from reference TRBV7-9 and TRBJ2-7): DTGVSQNPRHKITKRGQNVTFRCDPISEHNRLYWYRQTLGQGPEFLTYFQNEAQLEKSRLLSDRFSAERPKGSFSTLEIQRTEQGDSAMYLCASSWSTYEQYFGPGTRLTVT.